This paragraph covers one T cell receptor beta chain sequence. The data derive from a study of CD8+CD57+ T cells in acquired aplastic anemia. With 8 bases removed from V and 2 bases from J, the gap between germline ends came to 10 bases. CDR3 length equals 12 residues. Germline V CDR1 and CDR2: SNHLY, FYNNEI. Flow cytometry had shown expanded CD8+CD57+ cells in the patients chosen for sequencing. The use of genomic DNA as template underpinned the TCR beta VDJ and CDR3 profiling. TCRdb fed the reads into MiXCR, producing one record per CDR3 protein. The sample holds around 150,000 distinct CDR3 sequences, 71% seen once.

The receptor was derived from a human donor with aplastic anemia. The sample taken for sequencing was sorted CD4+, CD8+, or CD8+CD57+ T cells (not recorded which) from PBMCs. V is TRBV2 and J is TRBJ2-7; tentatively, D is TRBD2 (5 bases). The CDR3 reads CASGSGTYEQYF. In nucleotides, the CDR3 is TGTGCCAGCGGGAGTGGTACCTACGAGCAGTACTTC. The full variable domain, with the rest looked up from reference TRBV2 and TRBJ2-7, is EPEVTQTPSHQVTQMGQEVILRCVPISNHLYFYWYRQILGQKVEFLVSFYNNEISEKSEIFDDQFSVERPDGSNFTLKIRSTKLEDSAMYFCASGSGTYEQYFGPGTRLTVT.